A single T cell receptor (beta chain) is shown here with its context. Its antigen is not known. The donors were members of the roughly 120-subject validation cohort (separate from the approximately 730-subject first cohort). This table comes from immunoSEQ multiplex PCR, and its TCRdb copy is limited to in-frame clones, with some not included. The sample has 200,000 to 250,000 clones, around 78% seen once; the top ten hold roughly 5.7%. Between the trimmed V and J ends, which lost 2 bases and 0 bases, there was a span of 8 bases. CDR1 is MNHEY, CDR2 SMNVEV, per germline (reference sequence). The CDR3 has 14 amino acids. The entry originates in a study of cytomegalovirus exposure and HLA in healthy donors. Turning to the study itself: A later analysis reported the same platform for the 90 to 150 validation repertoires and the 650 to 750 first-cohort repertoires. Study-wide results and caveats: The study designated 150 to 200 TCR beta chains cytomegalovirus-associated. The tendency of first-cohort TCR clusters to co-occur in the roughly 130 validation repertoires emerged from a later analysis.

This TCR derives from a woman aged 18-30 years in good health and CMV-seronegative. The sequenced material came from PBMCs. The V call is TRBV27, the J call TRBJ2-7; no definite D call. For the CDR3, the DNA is TGTGCCAGCAGTTTAGGCGGCGTCTCCTACGAGCAGTACTTC. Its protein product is CASSLGGVSYEQYF.